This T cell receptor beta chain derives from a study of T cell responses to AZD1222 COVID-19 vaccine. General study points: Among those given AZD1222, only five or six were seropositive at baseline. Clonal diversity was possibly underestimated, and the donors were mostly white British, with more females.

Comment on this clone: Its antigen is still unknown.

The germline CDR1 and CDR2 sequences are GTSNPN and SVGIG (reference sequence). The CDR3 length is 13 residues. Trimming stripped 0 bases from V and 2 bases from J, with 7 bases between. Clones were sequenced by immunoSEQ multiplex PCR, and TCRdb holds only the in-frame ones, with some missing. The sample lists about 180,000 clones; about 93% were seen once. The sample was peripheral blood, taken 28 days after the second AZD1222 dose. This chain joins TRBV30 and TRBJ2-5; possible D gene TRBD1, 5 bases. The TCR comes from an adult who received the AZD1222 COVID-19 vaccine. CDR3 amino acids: CAWSVDSQETQYF. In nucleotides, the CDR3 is TGTGCCTGGAGTGTCGACAGTCAAGAGACCCAGTACTTC.